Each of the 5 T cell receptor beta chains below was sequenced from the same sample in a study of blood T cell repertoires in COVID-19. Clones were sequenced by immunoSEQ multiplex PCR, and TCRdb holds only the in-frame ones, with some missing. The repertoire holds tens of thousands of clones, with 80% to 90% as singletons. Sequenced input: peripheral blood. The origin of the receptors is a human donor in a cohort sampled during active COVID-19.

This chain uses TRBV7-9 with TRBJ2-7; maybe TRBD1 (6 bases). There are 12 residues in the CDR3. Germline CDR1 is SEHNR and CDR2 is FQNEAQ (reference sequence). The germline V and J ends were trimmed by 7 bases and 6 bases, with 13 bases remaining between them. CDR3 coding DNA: TGTGCCAGCAACAATGGACAGCCCGAGCAGTACTTC. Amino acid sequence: CASNNGQPEQYF.

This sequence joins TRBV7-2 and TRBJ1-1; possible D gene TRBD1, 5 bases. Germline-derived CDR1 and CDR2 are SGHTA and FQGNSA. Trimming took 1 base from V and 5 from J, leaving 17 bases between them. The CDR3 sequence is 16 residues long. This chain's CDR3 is CASSLGGRGVGTEAFF. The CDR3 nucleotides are TGTGCCAGCAGCTTAGGGGGGAGGGGAGTAGGGACTGAAGCTTTCTTT.

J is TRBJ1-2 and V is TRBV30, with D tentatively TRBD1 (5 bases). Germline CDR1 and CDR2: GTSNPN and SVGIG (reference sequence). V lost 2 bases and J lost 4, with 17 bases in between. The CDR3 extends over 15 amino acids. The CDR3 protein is CAWSNRGGKSYGYTF. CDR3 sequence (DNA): TGTGCCTGGAGTAATCGGGGGGGAAAAAGCTATGGCTACACCTTC.

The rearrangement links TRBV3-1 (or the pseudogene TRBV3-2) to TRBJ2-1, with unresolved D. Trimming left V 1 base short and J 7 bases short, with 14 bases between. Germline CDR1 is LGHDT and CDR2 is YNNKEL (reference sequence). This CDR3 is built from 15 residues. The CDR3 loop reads CASSQGVGPRNEQFF. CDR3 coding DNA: TGTGCCAGCAGCCAAGGGGTGGGTCCGCGGAATGAGCAGTTCTTC.

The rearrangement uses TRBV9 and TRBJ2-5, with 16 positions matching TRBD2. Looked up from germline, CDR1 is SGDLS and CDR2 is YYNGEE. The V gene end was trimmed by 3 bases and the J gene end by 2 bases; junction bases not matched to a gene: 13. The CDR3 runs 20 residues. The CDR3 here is CASSAPSGLAGGRRQETQYF. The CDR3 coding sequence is TGTGCCAGCAGCGCACCATCGGGACTAGCGGGGGGGCGGCGGCAAGAGACCCAGTACTTC.